Listed below are T cell receptor beta chains from one sample, sequenced in a study of metastatic and nonmetastatic thyroid tumors. TCRdb reanalyzed the PCR reads via MiXCR. The table lists tens of thousands of clones, over 9.5% of them singletons. Sequencing used blood. These receptors were taken from a female donor with papillary thyroid cancer or a benign thyroid nodule (not recorded which). Some clones in this sample may be carry-over from other donors' samples. CDR3s include the opening cysteine and the closing phenylalanine or tryptophan. The D gene is left open where the match is weak. Only some rows state a clone size, as once, few, many or a class for expanded clones.

D gene	clone size	V gene	J gene	CDR3 DNA	CDR3 protein
-	many	TRBV7-6	TRBJ1-3	TGTGCCAGCAGCTTAGAAGGGGAGGGAAACACCATATATTTT	CASSLEGEGNTIYF
-	-	TRBV6-6	TRBJ2-6	TGTGCCAGCAGTTACTCAAGGGGGGGTCCCTCTGGGGCCAACGTCCTGACTTTC	CASSYSRGGPSGANVLTF
-	medium-sized	TRBV12-3/TRBV12-4	TRBJ2-7	TGTGCCAGCAGCACGGACCTCTACGAGCAGTACTTC	CASSTDLYEQYF
-	many	TRBV6-1	TRBJ2-5	TGTGCCAGCAGGGCGTCGGGGACCCCCAAGGAGACCCAGTACTTC	CASRASGTPKETQYF
-	many	TRBV16	TRBJ2-1	TGTGCCAGCACCCCCCGGCCGGGCTCCTACAATGAGCAGTTCTTC	CASTPRPGSYNEQFF
-	few	TRBV27	TRBJ1-6	TGCGCCAGCAGTTCCTCCCTCCAGGTGGTACTATATAATTCACCCCTCCACTTT	CASSSSLQVVLYNSPLHF
-	many	TRBV6-5	TRBJ2-2	TGTGCCAGCAGTTACTCCCTTTCTTCTTCGAACACCGGGGAGCTGTTTTTT	CASSYSLSSSNTGELFF
-	many	TRBV20-1	TRBJ2-5	TGCAGTGCTAGAAACTCTGAGACATTAAAGGAGACCCAGTACTTC	CSARNSETLKETQYF
TRBD1	few	TRBV4-1	TRBJ1-4	TGCGCCAGCAAGGACAGGGGGTCTAATGAAAAACTGTTTTTT	CASKDRGSNEKLFF
TRBD2	few	TRBV3-1	TRBJ2-3	TGTGCCAGCAGCCTTCGACCTAGCGGTAGCACAGATACGCAGTATTTT	CASSLRPSGSTDTQYF
-	many	TRBV4-1	TRBJ2-3	TGCGCCAGCAGCCAAGTTGGCACCTTAGGTACGCAGTATTTT	CASSQVGTLGTQYF
-	few	TRBV10-1	TRBJ2-5	TGCGCCAGCAGTCAGGTCGGGACGGAAGAGACCCAGTACTTC	CASSQVGTEETQYF
TRBD1	many	TRBV19	TRBJ1-1	TGTGCCAGTAGTATAGGGACAGGGAGTTCGGCTTTCTTT	CASSIGTGSSAFF
-	-	TRBV5-4	TRBJ2-2	TGTGCCAGCAGCTTGTACACCGGGGAGCTGTTTTTT	CASSLYTGELFF